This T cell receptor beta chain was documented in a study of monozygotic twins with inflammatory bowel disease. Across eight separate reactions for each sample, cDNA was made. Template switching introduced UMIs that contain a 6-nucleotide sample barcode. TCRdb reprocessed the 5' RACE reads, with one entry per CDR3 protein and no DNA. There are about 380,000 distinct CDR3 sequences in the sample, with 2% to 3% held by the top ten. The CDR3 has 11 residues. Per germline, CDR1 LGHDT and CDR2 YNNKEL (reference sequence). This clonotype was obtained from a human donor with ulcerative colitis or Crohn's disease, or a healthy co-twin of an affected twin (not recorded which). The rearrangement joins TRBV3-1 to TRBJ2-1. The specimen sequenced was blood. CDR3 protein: CASSQSFEQFF.